Many counts were recorded for the clone carrying this TCR beta chain. This entry is derived from a study of molecular identifiers for immune sequencing clone quantification. The CDR3 is 15 residues long. Germline V gene lookup returns CDR1 SGHVS and CDR2 FNYEAQ. Trimming stripped 0 bases from V and 7 bases from J, with 15 bases between. Each CDR3 protein is one row after TCRdb ran MiXCR on the PCR reads. The table has over 70,000 distinct CDR3 sequences, more than 20% seen once. The V and J genes are TRBV7-6 and TRBJ2-5; a possible D gene is TRBD2 (5 bases). The sequence came from a human donor in good health. Some libraries in this study had Jurkat cell RNA spiked in. Specimen: naive CD8+ T cells from blood, with Jurkat cell RNA spiked in. This sample's subset: FACS-sorted CD8+CD4-CCR7+CD45RA+ naive T cells. The CDR3 coding sequence is TGTGCCAGCAGCTTAGCGGAGGCTGGTGCGGGGACCCAGTACTTC. Translated: CASSLAEAGAGTQYF.